The source of this T cell receptor (beta chain) is a study of vaccination and CD4 T cells after COVID-19. Study details: Sampling post-COVID took place a median approximately 100 days after diagnosis (range 35 to 161). Study conclusions and caveats: Vaccine-specific clones in convalescent patients were spike mono-reactive in 304 of 307 cases.

Sequencing of the DNA from cultured CD4+ T cells was carried out with the Oncomine TCR Beta short-read assay. TCRdb re-called the PCR reads with MiXCR, one entry per CDR3 protein. The data show about 15,000 distinct CDR3 sequences, about 41% seen once. V lost 2 bases, J lost 5 bases, and 9 bases lay in between. CDR1 is LGHNA and CDR2 is YNFKEQ in the germline V gene. The CDR3 consists of 13 residues. As to treatment: approximately nine-day PBMC culture with coronavirus spike peptide pools or control peptides (ViraFEST assay). Only a few counts were recorded for this clonotype. Its antigen is unknown. This receptor was obtained from a human donor who had recovered from COVID-19. J is TRBJ2-5 and V is TRBV4-2, with D hard to call. Sequenced: CD4+ T cells from blood, cultured in vitro. The CDR3 loop is CASSQRARETQYF. In nucleotides, the CDR3 is TGTGCCAGCAGCCAACGCGCCAGGGAGACCCAGTACTTC.